Below are 8 T cell receptor beta chains sequenced from a single sample in a study of post-analysis software for immune sequencing data. Study-wide results and caveats: A few TRBV segments occurring more often in patients than controls included TRBV5-6, TRBV5-1 and TRBV20-1.

For these receptors, no antigen is known. The library was made from cDNA and included unique molecular identifiers. TCRdb re-derived calls from the PCR reads in MiXCR, one entry per CDR3 protein. The sample yields hundreds of thousands of distinct CDR3 sequences, 40% to 55% seen once. The sample taken for sequencing was blood. The receptors stem from a girl aged 5 to 17 with multiple sclerosis.

Only a few counts were recorded for this clonotype. The chain recombines TRBV29-1 with TRBJ2-5, with TRBD1 identical over 7 bases. There are 11 residues in the CDR3. V shed 0 bases and J 13 bases; nucleotides not matched to a gene: 5. Germline CDR1 SQVTM, CDR2 ANQGSEA. The CDR3 DNA sequence: TGCAGCGTTGAAGAATCCGACAGGGCGTACTTC. Translated: CSVEESDRAYF.

About this clonotype itself: At one of its ends the junction is not consistent with the germline gene, which may arise from a read error. The J gene is TRBJ1-5, the V gene TRBV28; 8 bases fit TRBD1. This CDR3 comprises 15 residues. The germline CDR1 and CDR2 sequences are MDHEN and SYDVKM. CDR3 sequence reads: CASTGGTGLFQPRHF. The CDR3 DNA is TGTGCCAGCACGGGCGGGACAGGTCTTTTTCAGCCCCGGCATTTT. The whole variable domain, remainder taken from reference TRBV28 and TRBJ1-5, is DVKVTQSSRYLVKRTGEKVFLECVQDMDHENMFWYRQDPGLGLRLIYFSYDVKMKEKGDIPEGYSVSREKKERFSLILESASTNQTSMYLCASTGGTGLFQPRHFGDGTRLSIL.

This sequence joins TRBV3-1 and TRBJ1-1, with D tentatively TRBD1 (5 bases). The CDR3 sequence is 14 residues long. CDR1 is LGHDT, CDR2 YNNKEL, per germline (reference sequence). V was trimmed by 0 bases and J by 5 bases, leaving 10 bases between them. In DNA, the CDR3 is TGTGCCAGCAGCCAAGATCAGGAGGGGACTGAAGCTTTCTTT. Encoded protein: CASSQDQEGTEAFF.

The chain carries TRBV7-2 and TRBJ2-7; 8 bases match TRBD1. The CDR3 spans 14 residues. The trim removed 1 base at V and 7 bases at J, leaving 6 bases unmatched. CDR1 and CDR2 (germline): SGHTA, FQGNSA. The CDR3 loop is CASSLGGTGREQYF. The CDR3 DNA follows: TGTGCCAGCAGCTTAGGCGGGACAGGCAGGGAGCAGTACTTC.

The chain carries TRBV28 and TRBJ2-7; TRBD1 agrees at 8 bases. V lost 7 bases, J lost 10 bases, and 12 bases stayed unmatched. CDR1 is MDHEN, CDR2 SYDVKM, per germline. The CDR3 totals 13 residues. The CDR3 DNA is TGTGCCAGCACCGGGACAGGACCCCCAACTCAGTACTTC. Translated, it gives CASTGTGPPTQYF.

V gene TRBV3-1 combines with J gene TRBJ2-4, with D possibly being TRBD2 (6 bases). TRBJ2-7 matches the DNA end more closely, so the J call is doubtful. CDR1 and CDR2 (germline): LGHDT, YNNKEL (reference sequence). The CDR3 consists of 16 residues. In DNA, the CDR3 is TGTGCCAGCAGCCAAGGGAGGGGACTTAACTCCTACGAGCAGTACTTC. Residues: CASSQGRGLNSYEQYF.

This chain connects TRBV15 to TRBJ2-6, with a tentative D call TRBD1 (5 bases). The CDR3 contains 17 residues. From germline, CDR1 is LNHNV and CDR2 YYDKDF (reference sequence). Trimming took 4 bases from V and 0 from J, leaving 13 bases between them. CDR3 coding DNA: TGTGCCACCAGCAAAAGGGGTGGTATCTCTGGGGCCAACGTCCTGACTTTC. Translating gives CATSKRGGISGANVLTF.

The chain uses TRBV5-1 and TRBJ1-2; D may be TRBD1 (6 bases). Germline V lookup: CDR1 SGHRS, CDR2 YFSETQ. This CDR3 is built from 15 residues. Trimming stripped 4 bases from V and 4 bases from J, with 17 bases between. The CDR3 DNA sequence: TGCGCCAGCAGCCCTAGGGGGGGCTCGGGCTATGGCTACACCTTC. This translates into CASSPRGGSGYGYTF.